The clone carrying this T cell receptor (beta chain) was found a few times. Its target is unknown. The sample belongs to a study of graft-versus-host responses after intestinal transplantation. V trimming: 5 bases; J trimming: 3 bases; junction bases outside the gene matches: 5. This CDR3 contains 16 residues. Germline values: CDR1 SGHTA, CDR2 FQGTGA. Assay used: immunoSEQ multiplex PCR; TCRdb lists only in-frame clones, some missing. The sample gives 75,000 to 90,000 clones, roughly 91% of which show up once; approximately 0.34% is in the top ten. The chain links TRBV7-3 to TRBJ2-2, with 11 bases matching TRBD2. The source of this sequence is a human donor who received an intestinal transplant. The sample consisted of unstimulated CD4+ T cells sorted from spleen or lymph node cells, taken before intestinal transplant. The CDR3 nucleotides read TGTGCCAGCAGCAAGACTAGCGGGACCTACACCGGGGAGCTGTTTTTT. Translation: CASSKTSGTYTGELFF.